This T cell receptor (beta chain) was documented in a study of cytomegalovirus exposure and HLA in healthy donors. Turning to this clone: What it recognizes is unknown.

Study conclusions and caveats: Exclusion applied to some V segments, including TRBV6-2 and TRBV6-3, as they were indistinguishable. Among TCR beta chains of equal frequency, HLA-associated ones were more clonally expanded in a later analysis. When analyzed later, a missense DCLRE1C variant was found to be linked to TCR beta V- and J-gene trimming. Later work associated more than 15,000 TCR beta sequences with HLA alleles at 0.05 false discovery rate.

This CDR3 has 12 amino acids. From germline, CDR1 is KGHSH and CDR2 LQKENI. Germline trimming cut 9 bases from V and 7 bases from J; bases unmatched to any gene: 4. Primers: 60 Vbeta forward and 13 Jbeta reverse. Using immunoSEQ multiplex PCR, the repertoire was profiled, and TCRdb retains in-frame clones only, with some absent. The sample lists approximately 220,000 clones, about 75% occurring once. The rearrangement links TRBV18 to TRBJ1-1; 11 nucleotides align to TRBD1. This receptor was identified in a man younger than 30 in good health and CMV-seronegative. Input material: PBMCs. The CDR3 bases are TGTGCCAGTGGACAGGGGGCGATTGAAGCTTTCTTT. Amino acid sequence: CASGQGAIEAFF.